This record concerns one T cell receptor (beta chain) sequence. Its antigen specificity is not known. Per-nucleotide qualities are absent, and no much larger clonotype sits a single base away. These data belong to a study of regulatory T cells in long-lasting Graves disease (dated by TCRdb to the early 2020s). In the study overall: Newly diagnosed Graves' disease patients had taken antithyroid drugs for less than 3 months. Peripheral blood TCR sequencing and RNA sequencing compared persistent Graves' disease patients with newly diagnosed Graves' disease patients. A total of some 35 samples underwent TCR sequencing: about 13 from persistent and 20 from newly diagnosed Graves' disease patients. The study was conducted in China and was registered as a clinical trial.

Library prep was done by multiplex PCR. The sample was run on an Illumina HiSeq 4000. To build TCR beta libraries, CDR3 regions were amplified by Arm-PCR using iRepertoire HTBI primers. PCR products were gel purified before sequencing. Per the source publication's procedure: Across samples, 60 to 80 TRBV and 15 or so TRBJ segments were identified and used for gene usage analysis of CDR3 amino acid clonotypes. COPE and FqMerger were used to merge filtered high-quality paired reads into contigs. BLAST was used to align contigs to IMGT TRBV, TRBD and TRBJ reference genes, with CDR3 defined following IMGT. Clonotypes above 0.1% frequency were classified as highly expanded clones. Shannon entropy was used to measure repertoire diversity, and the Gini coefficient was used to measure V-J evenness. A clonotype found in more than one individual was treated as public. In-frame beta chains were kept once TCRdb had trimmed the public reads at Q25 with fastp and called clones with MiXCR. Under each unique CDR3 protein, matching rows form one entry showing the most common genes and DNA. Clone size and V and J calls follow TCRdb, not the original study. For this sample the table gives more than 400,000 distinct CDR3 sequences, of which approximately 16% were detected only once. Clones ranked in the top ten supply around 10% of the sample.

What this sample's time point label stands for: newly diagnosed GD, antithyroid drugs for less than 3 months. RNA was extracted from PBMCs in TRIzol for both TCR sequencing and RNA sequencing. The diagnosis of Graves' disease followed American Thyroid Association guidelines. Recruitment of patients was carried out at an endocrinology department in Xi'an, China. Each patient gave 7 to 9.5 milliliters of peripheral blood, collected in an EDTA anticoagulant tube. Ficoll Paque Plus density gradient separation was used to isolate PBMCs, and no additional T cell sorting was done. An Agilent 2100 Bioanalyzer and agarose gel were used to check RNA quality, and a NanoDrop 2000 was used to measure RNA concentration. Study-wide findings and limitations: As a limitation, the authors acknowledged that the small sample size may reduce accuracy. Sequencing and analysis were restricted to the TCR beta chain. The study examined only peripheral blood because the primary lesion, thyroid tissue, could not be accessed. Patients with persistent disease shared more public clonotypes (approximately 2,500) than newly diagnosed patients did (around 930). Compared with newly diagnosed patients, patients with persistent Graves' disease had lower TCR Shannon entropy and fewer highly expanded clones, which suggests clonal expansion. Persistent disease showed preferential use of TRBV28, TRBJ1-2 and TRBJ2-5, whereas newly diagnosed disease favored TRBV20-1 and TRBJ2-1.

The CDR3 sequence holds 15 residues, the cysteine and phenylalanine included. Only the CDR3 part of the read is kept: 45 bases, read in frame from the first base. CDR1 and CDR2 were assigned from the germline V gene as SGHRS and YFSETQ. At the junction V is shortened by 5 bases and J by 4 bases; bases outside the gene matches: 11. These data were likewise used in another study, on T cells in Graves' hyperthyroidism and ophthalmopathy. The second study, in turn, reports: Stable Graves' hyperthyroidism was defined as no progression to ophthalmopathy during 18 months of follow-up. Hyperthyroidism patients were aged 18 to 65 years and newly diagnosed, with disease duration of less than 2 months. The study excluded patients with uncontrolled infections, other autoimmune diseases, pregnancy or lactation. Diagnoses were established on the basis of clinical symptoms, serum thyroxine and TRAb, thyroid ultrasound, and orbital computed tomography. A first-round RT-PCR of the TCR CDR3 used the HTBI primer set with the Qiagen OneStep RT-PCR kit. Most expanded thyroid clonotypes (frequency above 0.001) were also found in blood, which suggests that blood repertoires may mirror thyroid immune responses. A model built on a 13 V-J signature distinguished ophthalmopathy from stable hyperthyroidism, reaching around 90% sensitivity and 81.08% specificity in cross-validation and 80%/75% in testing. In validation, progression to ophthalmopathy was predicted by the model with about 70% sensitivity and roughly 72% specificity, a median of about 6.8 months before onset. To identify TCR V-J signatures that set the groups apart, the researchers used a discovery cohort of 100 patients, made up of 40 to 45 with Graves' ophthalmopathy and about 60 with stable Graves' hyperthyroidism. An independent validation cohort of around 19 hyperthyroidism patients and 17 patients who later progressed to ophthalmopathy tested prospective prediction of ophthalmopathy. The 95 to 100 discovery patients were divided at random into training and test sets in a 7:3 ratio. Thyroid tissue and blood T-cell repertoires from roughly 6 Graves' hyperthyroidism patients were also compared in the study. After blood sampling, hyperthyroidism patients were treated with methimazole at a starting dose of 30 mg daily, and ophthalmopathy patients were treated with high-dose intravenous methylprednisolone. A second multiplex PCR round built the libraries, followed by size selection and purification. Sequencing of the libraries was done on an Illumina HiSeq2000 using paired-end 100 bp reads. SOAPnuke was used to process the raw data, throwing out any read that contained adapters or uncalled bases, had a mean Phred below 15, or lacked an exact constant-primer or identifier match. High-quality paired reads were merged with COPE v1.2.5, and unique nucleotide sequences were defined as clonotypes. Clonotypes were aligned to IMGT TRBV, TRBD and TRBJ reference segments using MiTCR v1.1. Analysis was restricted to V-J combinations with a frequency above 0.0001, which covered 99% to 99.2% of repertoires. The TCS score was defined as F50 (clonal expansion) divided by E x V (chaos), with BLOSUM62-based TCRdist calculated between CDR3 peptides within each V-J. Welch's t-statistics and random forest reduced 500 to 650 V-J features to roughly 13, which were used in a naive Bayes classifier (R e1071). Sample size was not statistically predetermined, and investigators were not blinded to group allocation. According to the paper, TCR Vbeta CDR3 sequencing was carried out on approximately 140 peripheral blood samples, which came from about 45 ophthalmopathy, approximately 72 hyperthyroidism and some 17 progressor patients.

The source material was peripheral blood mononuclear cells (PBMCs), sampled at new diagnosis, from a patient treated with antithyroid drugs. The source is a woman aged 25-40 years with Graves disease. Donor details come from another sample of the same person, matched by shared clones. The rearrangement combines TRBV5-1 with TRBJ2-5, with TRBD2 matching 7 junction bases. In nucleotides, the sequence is TGCGCCAGCAGTTACCTAGCGGTTAGAGGAGAGACCCAGTACTTC. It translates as CASSYLAVRGETQYF.